This TCR beta chain appears in the sequencing data of a study of shared T cell receptors in the human thymus. The method was immunoSEQ multiplex PCR; TCRdb's version includes in-frame clones alone and lacks a portion of them. The sample contains hundreds of thousands of clones, 85% to 95% of which appear only once. The CDR3 totals 15 residues. The germline CDR1 and CDR2 sequences are LGHNA and YSLEER. V was pared by 1 base and J by 0 bases, with 10 bases between. The rearrangement links TRBV4-3 to TRBJ2-7; the D gene is possibly TRBD1 (6 bases). The receptor comes from a human donor. Specimen: thymocytes. Here the CDR3 DNA reads TGCGCCAGCAGCCAAGTTTGGACAGCCTCCTACGAGCAGTACTTC. It is translated as CASSQVWTASYEQYF.